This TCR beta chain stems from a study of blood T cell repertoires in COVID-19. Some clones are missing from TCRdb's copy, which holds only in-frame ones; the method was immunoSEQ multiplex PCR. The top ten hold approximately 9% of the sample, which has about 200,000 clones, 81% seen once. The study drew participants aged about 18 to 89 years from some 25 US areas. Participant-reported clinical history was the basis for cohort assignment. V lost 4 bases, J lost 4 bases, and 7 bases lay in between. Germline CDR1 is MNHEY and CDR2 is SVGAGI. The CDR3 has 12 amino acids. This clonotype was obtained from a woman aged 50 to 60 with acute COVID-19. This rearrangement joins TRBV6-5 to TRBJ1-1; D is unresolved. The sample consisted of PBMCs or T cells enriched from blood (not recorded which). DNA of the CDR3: TGTGCCAGCAGTTGGGGAGGCACTGAAGCTTTCTTT. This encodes CASSWGGTEAFF.